Listed below are T cell receptor beta chains from one sample, sequenced in a study of stem cell transplantation in POMP-related autoinflammatory disease. Produced via immunoSEQ multiplex PCR; TCRdb's table is partial and in-frame only. The repertoire includes some 31,000 clones, about 91% of them detected once, and over 0.65% sits in the top ten. Sequenced material: CD4+ T cells from PBMCs, taken before stem cell transplantation. All receptors come from a human donor with POMP-related autoinflammation and immune dysregulation (PRAID). CDR3s include the opening cysteine and the closing phenylalanine or tryptophan. Each record gives: clone size, V gene, J gene, D gene, CDR3 protein, CDR3 DNA. A D gene is named only where the DNA matches it firmly. Some rows mark clone size as missing; the rest say once, few, many or name a class of expanded clone.

once	TRBV5-1	TRBJ2-7	TRBD1	CASSPGTGGRRVTYEQYF	TGCGCCAGCAGCCCCGGTACAGGGGGCCGGCGGGTAACCTACGAGCAGTACTTC
NA	TRBV7-4	TRBJ2-7	TRBD1	CASSLVWDRGLEEQYF	TGTGCCAGCAGCTTAGTGTGGGACAGGGGTTTAGAAGAGCAGTACTTC
NA	TRBV10-2	TRBJ2-2	NA	CASTSHRVSGELFF	TGCGCCAGCACCTCGCACAGGGTATCCGGGGAGCTGTTTTTT
once	TRBV4-1	TRBJ1-2	NA	CASSHQSGDGYTF	TGCGCCAGCAGCCACCAATCCGGGGATGGCTACACCTTC
NA	TRBV18	TRBJ1-2	NA	CASSPADNYGYTF	TGTGCCAGCTCACCGGCAGATAACTATGGCTACACCTTC
NA	TRBV4-2	TRBJ2-2	NA	CASSQEGGETGELFF	TGTGCCAGCAGCCAAGAAGGTGGAGAGACCGGGGAGCTGTTTTTT
NA	TRBV28	TRBJ2-5	TRBD2	CASSSSGLADLETQYF	TGTGCCAGCAGTTCCTCGGGACTAGCGGATTTAGAGACCCAGTACTTC
NA	TRBV10-3	TRBJ2-7	NA	CAISPGRPRSYEQYF	TGTGCCATCAGTCCAGGGCGTCCTAGATCCTACGAGCAGTACTTC
NA	TRBV5-1	TRBJ1-2	TRBD1	CASSGGQVAYGYTF	TGCGCCAGCAGCGGGGGACAGGTCGCTTATGGCTACACCTTC
NA	TRBV5-3	TRBJ1-3	NA	CARSLRGADLGNTIYF	TGTGCCAGAAGCCTCCGAGGGGCGGACCTTGGAAACACCATATATTTT
NA	TRBV6-6	TRBJ1-6	TRBD1	CASSHLVLDRAQPLHF	TGTGCCAGCAGCCATCTTGTCCTGGACAGGGCTCAACCCCTCCACTTT
NA	TRBV6-5	TRBJ2-5	NA	CASSSYRAQETQYF	TGTGCCAGCAGTTCCTACAGAGCGCAAGAGACCCAGTACTTC
NA	TRBV5-1	TRBJ2-2	NA	CASSLGVSNTGELFF	TGCGCCAGCAGCTTGGGGGTATCAAACACCGGGGAGCTGTTTTTT
once	TRBV15	TRBJ1-6	TRBD1	CATSRDQDRVYNSPLHF	TGTGCCACCAGCAGAGATCAGGACAGGGTCTATAATTCACCCCTCCACTTT
NA	TRBV11-3	TRBJ1-1	NA	CASSLVVGSEAFF	TGTGCCAGCAGCTTAGTCGTCGGGTCAGAAGCTTTCTTT
NA	TRBV5-1	TRBJ1-2	TRBD1	CASSLDRTGYGYGYTF	TGCGCCAGCAGCTTGGATAGGACAGGGTACGGCTATGGCTACACCTTC
NA	TRBV6-1	TRBJ1-6	TRBD1	CASRGQGQSPLHF	TGTGCCAGCAGGGGACAGGGACAATCACCCCTCCACTTT
NA	TRBV27	TRBJ2-2	TRBD2	CASHPQGAGAIGELFF	TGTGCCAGCCACCCTCAGGGAGCGGGAGCTATCGGGGAGCTGTTTTTT
NA	TRBV19	TRBJ2-6	NA	CASSISISGANVLTF	TGTGCCAGTAGTATATCGATCTCTGGGGCCAACGTCCTGACTTTC
NA	TRBV7-3	TRBJ2-6	NA	CASSLIGTSSGANVLTF	TGTGCCAGCAGCTTAATAGGGACCTCCTCTGGGGCCAACGTCCTGACTTTC
NA	TRBV18	TRBJ2-2	NA	CASSLPGTLNTGELFF	TGTGCCAGCTCACTTCCCGGGACTTTGAACACCGGGGAGCTGTTTTTT
NA	TRBV10-1	TRBJ2-7	TRBD1	CASSGDRAEQYF	TGCGCCAGCAGCGGGGACAGGGCCGAGCAGTACTTC
NA	TRBV14	TRBJ2-7	TRBD1	CASSHTGQGVYEQYF	TGTGCCAGCAGCCATACGGGACAGGGGGTCTACGAGCAGTACTTC
once	TRBV28	TRBJ1-1	NA	CASSLYLRGLAAFF	TGTGCCAGCAGTTTATACCTTCGGGGGTTGGCAGCTTTCTTT
few	TRBV11-3	TRBJ2-1	NA	CASSFGGTGNEQFF	TGTGCCAGCAGCTTCGGGGGAACTGGCAATGAGCAGTTCTTC
NA	TRBV10-3	TRBJ2-7	TRBD1	CAISPGQGAGSYEQYF	TGTGCCATCAGCCCGGGACAGGGGGCAGGCTCCTACGAGCAGTACTTC